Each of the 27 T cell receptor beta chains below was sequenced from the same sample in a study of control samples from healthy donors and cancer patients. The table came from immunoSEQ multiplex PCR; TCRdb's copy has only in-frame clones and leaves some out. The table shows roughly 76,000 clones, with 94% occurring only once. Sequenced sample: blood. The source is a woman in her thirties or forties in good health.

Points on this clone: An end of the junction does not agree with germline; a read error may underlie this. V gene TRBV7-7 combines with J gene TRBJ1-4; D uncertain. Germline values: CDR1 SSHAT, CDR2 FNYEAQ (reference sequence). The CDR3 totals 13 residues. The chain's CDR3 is CASSLAGTEKLFF. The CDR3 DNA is TGTGCTAGCAGCTTAGCGGGAACAGAAAAACTGTTTTTT. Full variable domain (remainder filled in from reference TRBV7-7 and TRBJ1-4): GAGVSQSPRYKVTKRGQDVTLRCDPISSHATLYWYQQALGQGPEFLTYFNYEAQPDKSGLPSDRFSAERPEGSISTLTIQRTEQRDSAMYRCASSLAGTEKLFFGSGTQLSVL.

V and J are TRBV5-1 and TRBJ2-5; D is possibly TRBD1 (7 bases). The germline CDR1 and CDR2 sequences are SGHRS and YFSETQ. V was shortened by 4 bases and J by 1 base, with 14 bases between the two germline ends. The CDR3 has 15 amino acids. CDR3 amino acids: CASSRGTASQETQYF. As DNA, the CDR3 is TGCGCCAGCAGCCGGGGGACAGCCAGCCAAGAGACCCAGTACTTC.

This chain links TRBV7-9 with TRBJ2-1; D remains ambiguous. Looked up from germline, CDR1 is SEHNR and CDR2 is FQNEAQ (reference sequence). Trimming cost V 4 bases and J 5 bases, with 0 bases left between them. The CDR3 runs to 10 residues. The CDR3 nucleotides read TGTGCCAGCAGCTACAATGAGCAGTTCTTC. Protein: CASSYNEQFF.

CDR3 DNA sequence: TGTGCCAGCAGCTTAGCGTCGGGGACTGAAGCTTTCTTT. Translation gives CASSLASGTEAFF. The rearrangement uses TRBV7-6 and TRBJ1-1; D is unclear. V was cut by 0 bases and J by 5 bases, with 7 bases left in between. The germline gives CDR1 SGHVS, CDR2 FNYEAQ. This CDR3 is 13 amino acids long.

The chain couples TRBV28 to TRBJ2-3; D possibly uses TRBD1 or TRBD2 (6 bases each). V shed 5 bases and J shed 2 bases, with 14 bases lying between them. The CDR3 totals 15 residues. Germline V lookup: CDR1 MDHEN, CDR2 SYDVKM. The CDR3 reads CASSQGRGPTDTQYF. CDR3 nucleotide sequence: TGTGCCAGCAGTCAGGGACGGGGGCCCACAGATACGCAGTATTTT.

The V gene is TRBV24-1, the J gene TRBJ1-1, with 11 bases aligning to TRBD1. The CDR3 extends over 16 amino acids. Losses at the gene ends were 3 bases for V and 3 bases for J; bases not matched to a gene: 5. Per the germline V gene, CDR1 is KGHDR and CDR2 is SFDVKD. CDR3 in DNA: TGTGCCACCAGTGATCCCCGGGACAGGGGGGACACTGAAGCTTTCTTT. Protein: CATSDPRDRGDTEAFF.

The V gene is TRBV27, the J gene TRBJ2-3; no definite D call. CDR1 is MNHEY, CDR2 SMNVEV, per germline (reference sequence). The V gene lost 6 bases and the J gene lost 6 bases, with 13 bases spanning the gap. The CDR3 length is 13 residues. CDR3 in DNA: TGTGCCAGCAGGTTCCAAGGGTCTGATACGCAGTATTTT. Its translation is CASRFQGSDTQYF.

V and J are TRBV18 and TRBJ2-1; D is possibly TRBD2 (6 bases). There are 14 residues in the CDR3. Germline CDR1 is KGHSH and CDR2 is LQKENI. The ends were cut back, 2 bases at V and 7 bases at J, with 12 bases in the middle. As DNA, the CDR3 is TGTGCCAGCTCACCAGGTCGGGAGAAGAATGAGCAGTTCTTC. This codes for CASSPGREKNEQFF.

The CDR3 reads CASTEGGGLTEAFF. Here the CDR3 DNA reads TGTGCCAGCACCGAGGGTGGGGGTCTCACTGAAGCTTTCTTT. This chain uses TRBV6-5 with TRBJ1-1, with D tentatively TRBD1 (5 bases). Deletions cut 7 bases from V and 4 bases from J, with 16 bases between. CDR1 and CDR2 (germline): MNHEY, SVGAGI. The CDR3 consists of 14 residues.

Written as DNA, the CDR3 is TGTGCCAGCAGTTACTTACCGGGACTAGCGAGAGATACGCAGTATTTT. This translates into CASSYLPGLARDTQYF. The chain combines TRBV6-5 with TRBJ2-3, with 10 bases fitting TRBD2. The CDR3 contains 16 residues. After removal of 1 base from V and 5 bases from J, the junction contained 6 bases not matched to a gene. Per germline, CDR1 MNHEY and CDR2 SVGAGI.

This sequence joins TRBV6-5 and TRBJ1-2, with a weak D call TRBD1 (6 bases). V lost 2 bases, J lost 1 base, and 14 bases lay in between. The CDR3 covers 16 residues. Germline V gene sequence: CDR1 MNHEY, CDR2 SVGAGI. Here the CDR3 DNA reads TGTGCCAGCAGTTACGAGCCGGGACACTTTAACTATGGCTACACCTTC. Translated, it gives CASSYEPGHFNYGYTF.

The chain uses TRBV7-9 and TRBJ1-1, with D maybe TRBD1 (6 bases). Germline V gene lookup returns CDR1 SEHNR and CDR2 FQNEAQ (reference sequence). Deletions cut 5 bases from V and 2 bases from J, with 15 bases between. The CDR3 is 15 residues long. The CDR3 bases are TGTGCCAGCAGCCGCCAGGGGAGCCTCAACACTGAAGCTTTCTTT. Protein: CASSRQGSLNTEAFF.

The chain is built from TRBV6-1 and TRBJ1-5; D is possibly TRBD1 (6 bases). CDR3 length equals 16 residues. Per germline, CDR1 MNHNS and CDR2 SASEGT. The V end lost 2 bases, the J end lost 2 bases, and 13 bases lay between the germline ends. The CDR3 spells CASSELAGVGNQPQHF. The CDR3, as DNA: TGTGCCAGCAGTGAACTCGCAGGGGTGGGCAATCAGCCCCAGCATTTT.

DNA for the CDR3: TGTGCCATCCCGGCGAAGGGGGCCAACTATGGCTACACCTTC. Translation gives CAIPAKGANYGYTF. This chain joins TRBV10-3 and TRBJ1-2; TRBD1 agrees at 7 bases. Germline values: CDR1 ENHRY, CDR2 SYGVKD. The length of the CDR3 is 14 residues. J lost 2 bases, V lost 8 bases, and 8 bases had no gene match.

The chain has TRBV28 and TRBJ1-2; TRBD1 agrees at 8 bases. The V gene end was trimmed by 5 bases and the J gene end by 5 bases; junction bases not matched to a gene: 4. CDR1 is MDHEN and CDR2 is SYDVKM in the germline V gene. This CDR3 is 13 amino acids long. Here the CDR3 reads CASSLQGAYGYTF. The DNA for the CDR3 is TGTGCCAGCAGTCTTCAGGGGGCTTATGGCTACACCTTC.

The CDR3 coding sequence is TGTGCCAGCAGTCCCGGGACAGTGAGCACAGATACGCAGTATTTT. It translates to CASSPGTVSTDTQYF. V gene TRBV27 combines with J gene TRBJ2-3; 7 bases agree with TRBD1. Germline values: CDR1 MNHEY, CDR2 SMNVEV (reference sequence). The V segment lost 5 bases and the J segment 0 bases; nucleotides outside the gene matches: 5. The CDR3 loop spans 15 amino acids.

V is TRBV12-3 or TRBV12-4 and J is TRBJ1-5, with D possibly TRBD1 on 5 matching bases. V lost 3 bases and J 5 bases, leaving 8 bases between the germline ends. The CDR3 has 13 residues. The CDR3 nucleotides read TGTGCCAGCAGTTTTAGGGACGATCAGCCCCAGCATTTT. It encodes CASSFRDDQPQHF.

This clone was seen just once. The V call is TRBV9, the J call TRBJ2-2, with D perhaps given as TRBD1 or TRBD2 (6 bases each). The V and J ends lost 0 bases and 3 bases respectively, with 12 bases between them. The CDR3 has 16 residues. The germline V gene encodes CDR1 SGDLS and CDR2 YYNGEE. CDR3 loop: CASSVGGGLYTGELFF. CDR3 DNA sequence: TGTGCCAGCAGCGTAGGAGGGGGGCTCTACACCGGGGAGCTGTTTTTT.

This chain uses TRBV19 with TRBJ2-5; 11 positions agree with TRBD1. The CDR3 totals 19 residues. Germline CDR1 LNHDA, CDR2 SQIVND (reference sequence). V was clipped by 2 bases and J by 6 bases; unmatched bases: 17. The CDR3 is CASSIRGARGQGGRQTQYF. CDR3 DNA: TGTGCCAGTAGTATACGTGGGGCGCGGGGACAGGGGGGACGGCAGACCCAGTACTTC.

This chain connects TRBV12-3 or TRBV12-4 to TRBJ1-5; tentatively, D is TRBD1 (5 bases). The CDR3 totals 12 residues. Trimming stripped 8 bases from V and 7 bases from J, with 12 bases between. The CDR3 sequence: CASGGVDQPQHF. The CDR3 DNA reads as TGTGCCAGCGGGGGTGTGGACCAGCCCCAGCATTTT.

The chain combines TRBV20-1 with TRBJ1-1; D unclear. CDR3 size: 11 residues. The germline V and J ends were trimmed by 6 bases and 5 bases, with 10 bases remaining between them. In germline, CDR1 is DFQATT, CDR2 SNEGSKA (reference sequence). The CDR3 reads CSAPSETEAFF. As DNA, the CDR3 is TGCAGTGCCCCTAGTGAGACTGAAGCTTTCTTT.

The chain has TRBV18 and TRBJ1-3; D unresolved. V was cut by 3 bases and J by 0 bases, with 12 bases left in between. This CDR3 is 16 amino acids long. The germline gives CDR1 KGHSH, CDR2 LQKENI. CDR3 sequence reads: CASSPKRLVSGNTIYF. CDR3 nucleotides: TGTGCCAGCTCACCCAAGAGACTAGTCTCTGGAAACACCATATATTTT.

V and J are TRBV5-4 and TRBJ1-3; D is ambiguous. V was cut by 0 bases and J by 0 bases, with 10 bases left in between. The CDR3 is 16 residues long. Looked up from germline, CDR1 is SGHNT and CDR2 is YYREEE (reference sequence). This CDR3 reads CASSLGGRSSGNTIYF. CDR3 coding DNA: TGTGCCAGCAGCTTGGGAGGTCGGAGCTCTGGAAACACCATATATTTT.

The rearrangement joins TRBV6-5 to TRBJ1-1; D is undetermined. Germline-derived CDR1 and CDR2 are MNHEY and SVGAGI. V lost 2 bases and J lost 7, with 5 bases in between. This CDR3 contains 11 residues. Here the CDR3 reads CASSYGSEAFF. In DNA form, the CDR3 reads TGTGCCAGCAGTTACGGGAGTGAAGCTTTCTTT.

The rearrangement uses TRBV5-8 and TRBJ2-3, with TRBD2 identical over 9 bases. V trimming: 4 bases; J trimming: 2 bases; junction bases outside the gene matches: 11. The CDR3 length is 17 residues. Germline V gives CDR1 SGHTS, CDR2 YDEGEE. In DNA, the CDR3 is TGTGCCAGCAGCCTCGGACTAGCGATGACCTACACAGATACGCAGTATTTT. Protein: CASSLGLAMTYTDTQYF.

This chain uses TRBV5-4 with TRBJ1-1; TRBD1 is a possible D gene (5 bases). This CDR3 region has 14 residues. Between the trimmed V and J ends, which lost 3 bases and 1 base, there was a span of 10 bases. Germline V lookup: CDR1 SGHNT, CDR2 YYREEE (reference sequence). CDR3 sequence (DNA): TGTGCCAGCAGCTCCCCTGACAGGAACACTGAAGCTTTCTTT. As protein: CASSSPDRNTEAFF.

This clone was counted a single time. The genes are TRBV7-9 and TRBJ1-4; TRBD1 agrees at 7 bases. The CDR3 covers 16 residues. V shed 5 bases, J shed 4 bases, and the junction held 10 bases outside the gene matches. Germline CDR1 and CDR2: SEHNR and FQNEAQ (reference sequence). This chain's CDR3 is CASSGRQGLLNEKLFF. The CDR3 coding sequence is TGTGCCAGCAGCGGCCGACAGGGCCTTCTTAATGAAAAACTGTTTTTT.